The clone carrying this T cell receptor (beta chain) was seen many times. Its specificity is unknown. This CDR3 contains 12 residues. Trimming pared 6 bases from V and 6 bases from J, leaving 10 bases between. These data are taken from a study of T-cell memory formation after mild COVID-19. Using its own MiXCR run on the 5' RACE reads, TCRdb lists one record per CDR3 protein. Among around 340,000 distinct CDR3 sequences listed, approximately 15% were seen once. General study points: From day 15 to 85, contracting clones were balanced between CD4 and CD8, whereas later expanders leaned toward CD4+. Cross-reactive memory apparently joined, as some responding clones appeared in pre-infection memory.

The clonotype was recovered from a man aged 18 to 29 who had mild COVID-19 (a few samples of this study predate the infection). Cell type and time point are not known. The chain is built from TRBV12-3 or TRBV12-4 and TRBJ2-3, with D unresolved. Specimen: PBMCs or a T cell subset sorted from them (not recorded which). The CDR3 loop reads CASRFFTDTQYF. The CDR3, as DNA: TGTGCCAGCAGGTTTTTTACTGATACGCAGTATTTT.